The clone carrying this T cell receptor (beta chain) was seen more than once but under ten times. Primers included in the PCR were 60 Vbeta and 13 Jbeta primers. Profiled with immunoSEQ multiplex PCR; TCRdb holds only in-frame clones, not every one. The sample yields about 92,000 clones, over 70% seen once. Trimming removed 0 bases at V and 4 bases at J, with 8 bases between. The CDR3 sequence is 14 residues long. CDR1 and CDR2 from the germline V gene are SGHRS and YFSETQ. The data are from a study of cytomegalovirus exposure and HLA in healthy donors. Sequenced material: PBMCs. This TCR was recovered from a girl aged 2-15 years in good health and CMV-seropositive. The V call is TRBV5-1, the J call TRBJ1-5, with D possibly matching TRBD1 (6 bases). The CDR3, as DNA: TGCGCCAGCAGCTTGGGACAGGAAAATCAGCCCCAGCATTTT. This encodes CASSLGQENQPQHF.